The 30 T cell receptor beta chains below all came from one sample that was sequenced in a study of early T cells in non-severe SARS-CoV-2 infection. TCRdb analysed the 5' RACE reads with MiXCR anew, one entry per CDR3 protein. The sample yields about 42,000 distinct CDR3 sequences, around 7% seen once. Sequencing was carried out using whole blood. The source of these receptors is an adult who was a healthcare worker with PCR-confirmed SARS-CoV-2 infection or an uninfected control (not recorded which).

The chain uses TRBV12-3 or TRBV12-4 and TRBJ2-1; D not resolved. V lost 5 bases, J lost 6 bases, and 11 bases lay in between. The CDR3 loop spans 13 amino acids. DNA for the CDR3: TGTGCCAGCAGTCTCGGAGCGTCCAATGAGCAGTTCTTC. This sequence encodes CASSLGASNEQFF.

There are many counts of this clonotype. This sequence joins TRBV7-2 and TRBJ2-3; D is uncertain. Trimming stripped 7 bases from V and 0 bases from J, with 20 bases between. Germline V gene sequence: CDR1 SGHTA, CDR2 FQGNSA. This CDR3 contains 17 residues. CDR3 sequence (DNA): TGTGCCAGCACCACTCTAAGGGTGGACCTAAGCACAGATACGCAGTATTTT. It encodes CASTTLRVDLSTDTQYF.

This clonotype was detected a few times. CDR3: CASSYGQYNEQFF. The DNA of the CDR3 is TGTGCCAGCAGCTATGGACAGTACAATGAGCAGTTCTTC. The J gene is TRBJ2-1, the V gene TRBV12-3 or TRBV12-4, with D tentatively TRBD1 (6 bases). The CDR3 is made up of 13 amino acids. The V end lost 6 bases, the J end lost 4 bases, and 10 bases lay between the germline ends.

The CDR3 sequence: CASSTGQGTYEQYF. CDR3 bases: TGCGCCAGCAGCACAGGACAGGGAACCTACGAGCAGTACTTC. The genes are TRBV5-1 and TRBJ2-7, with 8 bases aligning to TRBD1. The CDR3 is 14 amino acids. Germline V gives CDR1 SGHRS, CDR2 YFSETQ. The ends lost 4 bases at V and 2 bases at J; junction bases unmatched: 5.

The genes are TRBV19 and TRBJ2-3, with D possibly matching TRBD2 (6 bases). The germline V gene has CDR1 LNHDA and CDR2 SQIVND (reference sequence). V lost 8 bases, J lost 2 bases, and 20 bases lay in between. The CDR3 consists of 16 residues. The CDR3 loop is CASLGMAAGITDTQYF. The CDR3 DNA reads TGTGCCAGTCTAGGGATGGCTGCGGGGATCACAGATACGCAGTATTTT.

This clonotype counts as medium-sized. The rearrangement uses TRBV6-4 and TRBJ1-1; D not resolved. The CDR3 covers 14 residues. CDR1 is MRHNA, CDR2 SNTAGT, per germline. Trimming left V 0 bases short and J 3 bases short, with 8 bases between. For the CDR3, the DNA is TGTGCCAGCAGTGACTCTGGGGAGCACACTGAAGCTTTCTTT. It translates to CASSDSGEHTEAFF.

The rearrangement uses TRBV6-5 and TRBJ1-2; 7 nucleotides align to TRBD1. Unmatched junction bases numbered 7, after V lost 6 bases and J lost 6 bases. Per the germline V gene, CDR1 is MNHEY and CDR2 is SVGAGI. The CDR3 consists of 13 residues. Here the CDR3 reads CASSLDRLDGYTF. In nucleotides, the CDR3 is TGTGCCAGCAGCTTGGACAGGCTGGATGGCTACACCTTC.

In this sample, this clonotype turned up many times. This chain joins TRBV12-3 or TRBV12-4 and TRBJ1-1; D is undetermined. CDR3 length equals 11 residues. V lost 4 bases, J lost 6 bases, and 6 bases lay in between. CDR3 sequence (DNA): TGTGCCAGCAGTTCTTCCCCTGAAGCTTTCTTT. Protein product: CASSSSPEAFF.

In this sample, this clonotype turned up a few times. The chain is built from TRBV5-6 and TRBJ2-5, with D perhaps TRBD2 (6 bases). Germline values: CDR1 SGHDT, CDR2 YYEEEE. Trimming took off 0 bases at V and 4 bases at J, with 7 bases between the two ends. The CDR3 covers 13 residues. The CDR3 DNA reads as TGTGCCAGCAGCTTGGCCGGGAGAGAGACCCAGTACTTC. Protein product: CASSLAGRETQYF.

This clonotype was detected many times. This sequence joins TRBV19 and TRBJ1-1; no reliable D call. This CDR3 is 13 amino acids long. Germline CDR1 LNHDA, CDR2 SQIVND (reference sequence). The germline V and J ends were trimmed by 4 bases and 1 base, with 7 bases remaining between them. CDR3 protein: CASSSGGNTEAFF. CDR3 sequence (DNA): TGTGCCAGTAGTAGTGGTGGGAACACTGAAGCTTTCTTT.

This clonotype was seen only a few times. The V and J genes are TRBV4-3 and TRBJ2-6; tentative D call: TRBD1 (6 bases). With 0 bases removed from V and 0 bases from J, the gap between germline ends came to 15 bases. Germline V lookup: CDR1 LGHNA, CDR2 YSLEER. This CDR3 is 19 amino acids long. The CDR3 nucleotides are TGCGCCAGCAGCCAAGAAGGAGGACAGCTTTTCTCTGGGGCCAACGTCCTGACTTTC. The encoded protein is CASSQEGGQLFSGANVLTF.

This clonotype was recorded at least ten times. The J gene is TRBJ2-3, the V gene TRBV4-3; D unresolved. CDR3 length: 14 amino acids. Germline CDR1 and CDR2: LGHNA and YSLEER. V lost 0 bases, J lost 2 bases, and 6 bases lay in between. CDR3 protein: CASSQDLYTDTQYF. The DNA for the CDR3 is TGCGCCAGCAGCCAAGACCTTTACACAGATACGCAGTATTTT.

This clonotype was detected many times. The genes are TRBV3-1 and TRBJ1-6; no clear D gene. CDR1 LGHDT and CDR2 YNNKEL come from the germline V gene (reference sequence). The CDR3 sequence is 14 residues long. V was trimmed by 1 base and J by 7 bases, leaving 8 bases between them. CDR3 sequence reads: CASSQVGRNSPLHF. The CDR3 nucleotides are TGTGCCAGCAGCCAAGTCGGAAGGAATTCACCCCTCCACTTT.

This clonotype was seen only a few times. The rearrangement joins TRBV12-5 to TRBJ1-5, with TRBD1 matching over 7 bases. The CDR3 length is 14 residues. The J segment lost 0 bases and the V segment lost 8 bases, leaving 4 bases of the junction unmatched. Germline CDR1 reads LGHNT; CDR2 reads FRNRAP. The CDR3 coding sequence is TGTGCTAGTCTGGGGGACAGTAGCAATCAGCCCCAGCATTTT. As protein: CASLGDSSNQPQHF.

This clonotype occurred a few times. The gene calls are TRBV29-1 and TRBJ2-4; TRBD2 might be the D (5 bases). V gave up 1 base and J gave up 1 base, with 8 bases separating them. The CDR3 extends over 14 amino acids. CDR1 and CDR2 from the germline V gene are SQVTM and ANQGSEA. The chain's CDR3 is CSVEGGLAKNIQYF. CDR3 in DNA: TGCAGCGTTGAAGGCGGGTTGGCCAAAAACATTCAGTACTTC. The whole variable domain, filled in from reference TRBV29-1 and TRBJ2-4, reads SAVISQKPSRDICQRGTSLTIQCQVDSQVTMMFWYRQQPGQSLTLIATANQGSEATYESGFVIDKFPISRPNLTFSTLTVSNMSPEDSSIYLCSVEGGLAKNIQYFGAGTRLSVL.

The chain couples TRBV20-1 to TRBJ2-5; 7 positions match TRBD1. The CDR3 length is 14 residues. V was pared by 5 bases and J by 5 bases, with 11 bases of the junction left unmatched. Germline values: CDR1 DFQATT, CDR2 SNEGSKA (reference sequence). The CDR3 DNA reads TGCAGTGCTTCTCCGACAGGGCTGGGGGAGACCCAGTACTTC. Translating gives CSASPTGLGETQYF.

This clonotype was seen many times. The V gene is TRBV11-2, the J gene TRBJ2-3; D gene uncertain. Germline values: CDR1 SGHAT, CDR2 FQNNGV. The V end was cut by 1 base, the J end by 0 bases, with 8 bases between. This CDR3 is built from 15 residues. The chain's CDR3 is CASSLGVSSTDTQYF. The CDR3 bases are TGTGCCAGCAGCTTAGGAGTTTCTAGCACAGATACGCAGTATTTT.

This clonotype was counted between two and nine times. The genes are TRBV2 and TRBJ2-3; D ambiguous. Germline assignment: CDR1 SNHLY and CDR2 FYNNEI. V lost 8 bases and J lost 2, with 14 bases in between. The CDR3 runs 14 residues. CDR3: CASLGRILTDTQYF. In DNA, the CDR3 is TGTGCCAGCCTCGGACGGATCCTCACAGATACGCAGTATTTT.

The J gene is TRBJ2-7, the V gene TRBV5-4; 9 nucleotides agree with TRBD1. CDR3 length equals 14 residues. The germline V gene encodes CDR1 SGHNT and CDR2 YYREEE (reference sequence). J gave up 3 bases and V 4 bases, and 5 bases lay outside the gene matches. This CDR3 is CASSGGQGVYEQYF. CDR3 nucleotide sequence: TGTGCCAGCAGCGGGGGACAGGGAGTCTACGAGCAGTACTTC.

Many counts were recorded for this clonotype. The chain is built from TRBV6-2 or TRBV6-3 and TRBJ1-1; D is ambiguous. CDR3 size: 13 residues. Germline V lookup: CDR1 MNHEY, CDR2 SVGEGT. Trimming removed 2 bases at V and 1 base at J, with 5 bases between. CDR3 DNA sequence: TGTGCCAGCAGTTACGGAAGGAACACTGAAGCTTTCTTT. This encodes CASSYGRNTEAFF.

This clonotype was seen many times. The V call is TRBV20-1, the J call TRBJ2-5, with unresolved D. Germline V gene sequence: CDR1 DFQATT, CDR2 SNEGSKA (reference sequence). V dropped 3 bases and J dropped 4 bases, with 6 bases sitting between them. This CDR3 is built from 11 residues. The chain's CDR3 is CSASVGETQYF. In DNA, the CDR3 is TGCAGTGCTAGCGTGGGAGAGACCCAGTACTTC.

The chain uses TRBV7-2 and TRBJ1-1; TRBD1 is a possible D gene (5 bases). Germline V lookup: CDR1 SGHTA, CDR2 FQGNSA. CDR3 length: 14 amino acids. Between the trimmed V and J ends, which lost 6 bases and 8 bases, there was a span of 19 bases. Written as DNA, the CDR3 is TGTGCCAGCAGTCCCGCGTGGGGGAATCGAGAAGCTTTCTTT. Translating gives CASSPAWGNREAFF.

This clonotype showed up just a few times. No conserved phenylalanine or tryptophan ends this CDR3, so it is likely a read error. The rearrangement uses TRBV12-3 or TRBV12-4 and TRBJ1-3; D unclear. This CDR3 is built from 11 residues. V lost 5 bases to trimming and J lost 4 bases, with 3 bases between them. The CDR3 DNA follows: TGTGCCAGCAGTCCCGGAAACACCATATATATT. Its protein is CASSPGNTIYI.

This chain uses TRBV5-4 with TRBJ2-3; 7 bases are a match to TRBD1. Germline loops: CDR1 SGHNT, CDR2 YYREEE (reference sequence). V shed 3 bases, J shed 0 bases, and the junction held 7 bases outside the gene matches. The CDR3 is 16 residues long. As DNA, the CDR3 is TGTGCCAGCAGCTCCCCCCGAGGGGGCAGCACAGATACGCAGTATTTT. This codes for CASSSPRGGSTDTQYF.

This clonotype was counted ten times or more. This chain connects TRBV7-6 to TRBJ1-3; tentative D call: TRBD1 (6 bases). This CDR3 has 16 residues. Germline CDR1 SGHVS, CDR2 FNYEAQ. The V gene lost 1 base and the J gene lost 0 bases, with 10 bases spanning the gap. The CDR3 here is CASSLVPGVSGNTIYF. The CDR3 DNA is TGTGCCAGCAGCTTAGTCCCAGGGGTCTCTGGAAACACCATATATTTT.

The CDR3 DNA sequence: TGCGCCAGCAGAGCTAATCCGGGGGTCAACACTGAAGCTTTCTTT. Its protein is CASRANPGVNTEAFF. This chain links TRBV10-1 with TRBJ1-1; possibly TRBD1 for D (5 bases). Trimming stripped 6 bases from V and 2 bases from J, with 16 bases between. Germline CDR1 WNHNN, CDR2 SYGVQD (reference sequence). The CDR3 totals 15 residues.

This clonotype appeared a few times. This chain links TRBV7-9 with TRBJ1-1, with D unclear. CDR3 length: 13 residues. Germline loops: CDR1 SEHNR, CDR2 FQNEAQ (reference sequence). Trimming took 2 bases from V and 4 from J, leaving 8 bases between them. The CDR3 DNA reads as TGTGCCAGCAGCTTAACTAACAGCACTGAAGCTTTCTTT. Encoded protein: CASSLTNSTEAFF.

Many counts were recorded for this clonotype. The chain carries TRBV24-1 and TRBJ1-1; no firm D call. Germline lookup yields CDR1 KGHDR and CDR2 SFDVKD. Trimming removed 1 base from V and 10 bases from J, with 12 bases in between. This CDR3 comprises 13 residues. In DNA form, the CDR3 reads TGTGCCACCAGTGATTTCGGGGAAGTGGGAGCTTTCTTT. Protein sequence: CATSDFGEVGAFF.

At least ten counts were recorded for this clonotype. The chain employs TRBV3-1 and TRBJ1-4, with D possibly TRBD1 on 6 matching bases. The germline gives CDR1 LGHDT, CDR2 YNNKEL (reference sequence). Trimming cost V 0 bases and J 4 bases, with 12 bases left between them. This CDR3 comprises 16 residues. Here the CDR3 reads CASSQDLGTNNEKLFF. CDR3 nucleotides: TGTGCCAGCAGCCAAGATCTAGGGACAAATAATGAAAAACTGTTTTTT.

There are many counts of this clonotype. The rearrangement uses TRBV5-1 and TRBJ2-5; 10 nucleotides match TRBD2. V lost 5 bases and J lost 5; bases outside the gene matches: 21. CDR3 length equals 19 residues. Germline values: CDR1 SGHRS, CDR2 YFSETQ. For the CDR3, the DNA is TGCGCCAGCAGACTAGACCGTCCCAGACTAGCGGGCCCCCCTGAGACCCAGTACTTC. It encodes CASRLDRPRLAGPPETQYF. The full variable domain, its missing parts supplied by reference TRBV5-1 and TRBJ2-5, is KAGVTQTPRYLIKTRGQQVTLSCSPISGHRSVSWYQQTPGQGLQFLFEYFSETQRNKGNFPGRFSGRQFSNSRSEMNVSTLELGDSALYLCASRLDRPRLAGPPETQYFGPGTRLLVL.